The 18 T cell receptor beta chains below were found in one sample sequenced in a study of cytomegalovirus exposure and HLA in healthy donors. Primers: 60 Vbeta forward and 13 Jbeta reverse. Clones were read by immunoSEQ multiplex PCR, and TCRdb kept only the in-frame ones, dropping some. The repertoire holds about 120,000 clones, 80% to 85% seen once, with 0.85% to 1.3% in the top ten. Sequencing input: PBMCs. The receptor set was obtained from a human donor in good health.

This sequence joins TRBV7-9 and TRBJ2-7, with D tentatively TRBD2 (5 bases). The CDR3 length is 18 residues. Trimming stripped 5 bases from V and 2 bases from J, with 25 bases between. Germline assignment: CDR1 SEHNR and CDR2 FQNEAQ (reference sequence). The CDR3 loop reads CASSQIGPGKKRTYEQYF. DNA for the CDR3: TGTGCCAGCAGCCAAATTGGGCCGGGAAAAAAAAGAACCTACGAGCAGTACTTC.

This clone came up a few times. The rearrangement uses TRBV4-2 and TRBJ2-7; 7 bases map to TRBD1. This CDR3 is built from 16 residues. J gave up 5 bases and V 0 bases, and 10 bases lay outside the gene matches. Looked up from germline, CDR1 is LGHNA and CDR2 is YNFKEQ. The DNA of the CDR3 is TGTGCCAGCAGCCAAGATTTGCGGGTAGGGGGCCACGAGCAGTACTTC. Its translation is CASSQDLRVGGHEQYF.

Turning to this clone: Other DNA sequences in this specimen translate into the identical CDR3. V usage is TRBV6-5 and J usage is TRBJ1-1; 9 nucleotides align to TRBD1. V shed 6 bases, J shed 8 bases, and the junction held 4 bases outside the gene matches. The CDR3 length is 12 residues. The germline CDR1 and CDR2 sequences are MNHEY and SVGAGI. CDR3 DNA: TGTGCCAGCAGCCGAGGACAGGGGGAAGCTTTCTTT. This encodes CASSRGQGEAFF.

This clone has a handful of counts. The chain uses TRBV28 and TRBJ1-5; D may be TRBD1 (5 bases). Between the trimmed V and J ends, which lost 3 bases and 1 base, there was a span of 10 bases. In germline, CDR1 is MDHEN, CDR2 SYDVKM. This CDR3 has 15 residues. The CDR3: CASSFQGGSNQPQHF. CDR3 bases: TGTGCCAGCAGTTTTCAGGGTGGAAGCAATCAGCCCCAGCATTTT.

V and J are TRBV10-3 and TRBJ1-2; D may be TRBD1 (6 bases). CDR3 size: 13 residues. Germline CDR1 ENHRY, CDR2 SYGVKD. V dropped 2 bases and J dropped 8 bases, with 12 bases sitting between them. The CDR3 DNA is TGTGCCATCAGTGAGGGGGGGGCGAGGGGCTACACCTTC. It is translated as CAISEGGARGYTF.

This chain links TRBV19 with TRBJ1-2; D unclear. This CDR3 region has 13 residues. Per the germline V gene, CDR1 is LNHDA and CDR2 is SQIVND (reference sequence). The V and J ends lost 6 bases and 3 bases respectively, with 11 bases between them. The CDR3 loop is CASRPDIYYGYTF. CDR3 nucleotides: TGTGCCAGTAGACCCGACATCTACTATGGCTACACCTTC.

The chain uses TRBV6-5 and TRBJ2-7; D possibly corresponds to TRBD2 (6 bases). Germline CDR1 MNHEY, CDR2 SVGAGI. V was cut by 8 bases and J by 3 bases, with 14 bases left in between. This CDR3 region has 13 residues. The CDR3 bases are TGTGCCAGCGGCCGGGAGCGCTACTACGAGCAGTACTTC. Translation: CASGRERYYEQYF.

CDR3: CASVRQGVVGYTF. The DNA for the CDR3 is TGTGCCAGCGTCAGACAGGGCGTAGTTGGCTACACCTTC. This sequence joins TRBV28 and TRBJ1-2; 7 bases are shared with TRBD1. There are 13 residues in the CDR3. With V trimmed by 8 bases and J by 7 bases, 10 bases remained unmatched. CDR1 and CDR2 (germline): MDHEN, SYDVKM.

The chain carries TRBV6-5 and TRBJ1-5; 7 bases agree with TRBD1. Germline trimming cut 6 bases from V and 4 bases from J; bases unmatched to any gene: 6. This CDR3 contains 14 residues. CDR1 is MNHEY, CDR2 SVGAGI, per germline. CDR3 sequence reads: CASRAQGTNQPQHF. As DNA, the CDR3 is TGTGCCAGCAGAGCACAGGGGACTAATCAGCCCCAGCATTTT.

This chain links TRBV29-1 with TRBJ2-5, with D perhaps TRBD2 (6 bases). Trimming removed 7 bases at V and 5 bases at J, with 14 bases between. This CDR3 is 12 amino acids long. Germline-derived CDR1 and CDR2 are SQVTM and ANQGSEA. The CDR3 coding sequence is TGCAGCGCGGTTTTCAGCGGGGAGACCCAGTACTTC. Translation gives CSAVFSGETQYF.

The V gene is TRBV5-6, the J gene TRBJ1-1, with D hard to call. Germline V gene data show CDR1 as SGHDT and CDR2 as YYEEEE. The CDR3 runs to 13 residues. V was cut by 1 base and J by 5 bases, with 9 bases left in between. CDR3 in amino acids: CASSLNPRTEAFF. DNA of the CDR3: TGTGCCAGCAGCTTGAACCCTAGGACTGAAGCTTTCTTT.

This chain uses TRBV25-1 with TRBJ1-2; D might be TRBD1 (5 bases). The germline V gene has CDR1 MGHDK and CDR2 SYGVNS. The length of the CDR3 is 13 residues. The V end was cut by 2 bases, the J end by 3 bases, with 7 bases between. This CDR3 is CASSEGRDYGYTF. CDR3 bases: TGTGCCAGCAGTGAAGGCAGGGACTATGGCTACACCTTC.

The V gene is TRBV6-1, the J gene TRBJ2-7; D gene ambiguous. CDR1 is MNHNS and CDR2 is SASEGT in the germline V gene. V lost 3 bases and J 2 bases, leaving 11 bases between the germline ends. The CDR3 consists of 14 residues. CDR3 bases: TGTGCCAGCAGTGAGGTCCCACAAACCTACGAGCAGTACTTC. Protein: CASSEVPQTYEQYF.

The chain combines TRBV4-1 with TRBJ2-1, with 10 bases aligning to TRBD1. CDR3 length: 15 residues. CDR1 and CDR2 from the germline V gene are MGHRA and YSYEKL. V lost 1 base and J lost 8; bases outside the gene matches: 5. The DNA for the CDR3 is TGCGCCAGCAGCCAAGGGACAGGGGGTCTGTATGAGCAGTTCTTC. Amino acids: CASSQGTGGLYEQFF.

CDR3 amino acids: CASSGLAGPTDEQYF. The CDR3, as DNA: TGTGCCAGCAGCGGGTTAGCGGGGCCCACGGACGAGCAGTACTTC. V gene TRBV9 combines with J gene TRBJ2-7; 8 nucleotides line up with TRBD2. With V trimmed by 3 bases and J by 5 bases, 10 bases remained unmatched. CDR1 and CDR2 from the germline V gene are SGDLS and YYNGEE. The CDR3 length is 15 residues.

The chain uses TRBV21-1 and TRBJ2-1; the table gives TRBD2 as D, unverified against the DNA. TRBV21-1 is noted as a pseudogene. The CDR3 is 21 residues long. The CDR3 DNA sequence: TGTGCCAGCAGCAAAGTTAATCTAGCGGGGGGTTTAGTGGGGTCCTACAATGAGCAGTTCTTC. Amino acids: CASSKVNLAGGLVGSYNEQFF.

The CDR3 reads CASSESGYQETQYF. The CDR3 DNA sequence: TGTGCCAGCTCTGAATCAGGGTATCAAGAGACCCAGTACTTC. The rearrangement uses TRBV27 and TRBJ2-5; perhaps TRBD1 as D (5 bases). Germline V gene sequence: CDR1 MNHEY, CDR2 SMNVEV (reference sequence). Between the trimmed V and J ends, which lost 8 bases and 2 bases, there was a span of 15 bases. The CDR3 loop spans 14 amino acids.

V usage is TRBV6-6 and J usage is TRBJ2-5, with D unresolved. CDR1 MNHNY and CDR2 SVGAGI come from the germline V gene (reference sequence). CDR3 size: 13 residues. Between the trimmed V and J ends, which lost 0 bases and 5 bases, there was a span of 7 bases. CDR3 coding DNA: TGTGCCAGCAGTTACTCAACGGGTGAGACCCAGTACTTC. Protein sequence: CASSYSTGETQYF.